This entry describes one T cell receptor (beta chain). Its specificity is not known. The data are from a study of lymphopenia after photon versus proton radiotherapy. Generated by immunoSEQ multiplex PCR, the TCRdb table keeps only in-frame clones and is missing some. The table records around 50,000 clones, approximately 84% of them present only once. Whole-study results and caveats: In patients who died, overall survival fell as post-nadir TCR diversity dropped more. Photon-treated patients lost naive T cells and TCR diversity; proton-treated stayed stable. After lymphocyte nadir, photon-treated repertoires showed oligoclonal expansion, especially CD8+ Temra. Better survival with proton therapy was suggested as possible, not demonstrated.

The CDR3 sequence is 20 residues long. Germline V gives CDR1 MNHEY, CDR2 SMNVEV (reference sequence). After removal of 6 bases from V and 6 bases from J, the junction contained 23 bases not matched to a gene. The gene calls are TRBV27 and TRBJ2-1; 10 nucleotides agree with TRBD2. The TCR sequence derives from a man in his sixties with pancreatic cancer. Specimen: peripheral blood, collected from a patient treated with proton-based radiotherapy. The CDR3 nucleotides read TGTGCCAGCAGCCTAAGGGCGGGACTAGCGATTAGAAGGGCTTCCAATGAGCAGTTCTTC. Translation gives CASSLRAGLAIRRASNEQFF.